This T cell receptor beta chain was profiled in a study of T cells in Graves' hyperthyroidism and ophthalmopathy. RNA transcripts gave rise to amplified TCR beta CDR3 regions. The TCR CDR3 first-round RT-PCR relied on the HTBI primer set. MiXCR, applied by TCRdb to the multiplex PCR reads, yields one record per CDR3 protein. The sample lists approximately 610,000 distinct CDR3 sequences; 16% were seen once. This clonotype has just a few counts. CDR1 KGHSH and CDR2 LQKENI come from the germline V gene. The CDR3 runs to 14 residues. V lost 3 bases and J lost 0, with 8 bases in between. The rearrangement links TRBV18 to TRBJ1-1; D is ambiguous. The sample consisted of blood. The TCR originated in a young woman with Graves' hyperthyroidism. The CDR3 region has the DNA TGTGCCAGCTCACCGTCCGCCTTGAACACTGAAGCTTTCTTT. Protein sequence: CASSPSALNTEAFF.